This TCR beta chain was sequenced for a study of blood T cell repertoires in COVID-19. About the research overall: Sites in the United States, Italy and Spain provided acute and convalescent COVID-19 samples. From T cells, B-cell-depleted T cells, or PBMCs came the material, which was cDNA or gDNA.

The CDR3 has 14 residues. The germline gives CDR1 MDHEN, CDR2 SYDVKM. Trimming removed 2 bases at V and 7 bases at J, with 9 bases between. As processed by the authors: Amplification from reference gene primers served as the basis for estimated nucleated cell counts. TCRdb's table, derived via immunoSEQ multiplex PCR, lists solely in-frame clones and lacks some. V and J calls and clone size follow that table, whereas D and trimming were derived from the DNA. The sample has about 380,000 clones; around 90% are singletons. This receptor was obtained from a man between 18 and 35 years old with active or convalescent COVID-19. What was sequenced was peripheral blood. The rearrangement links TRBV28 to TRBJ1-6; tentative D call: TRBD1 (5 bases). The CDR3 DNA reads as TGTGCCAGCAGTTTAGTACAGGAAAATTCACCCCTCCACTTT. Its translation is CASSLVQENSPLHF.